Below, 20 T cell receptor delta chains from the same sample are listed, as sequenced in a study of gamma-delta T cells after stem cell transplantation. TCRdb redid clone calling on the RT-PCR reads using CATT. The sample has 500 to 700 delta-chain clones; over 20% are singletons. Sequenced sample: gamma-delta T cells. The origin of the receptors is a human donor. It is not recorded whose cells these are; they may come from a transplant donor.

As regards this clone: This sequence is one base from a far larger clone and is likely a read error. The CDR3 reads CACDTLQRDTDKPIF. The CDR3, as DNA: TGTGCCTGTGACACCCTGCAAAGGGACACCGATAAACCCATCTTT. V gene TRDV2 combines with J gene TRDJ1; D not resolved. This CDR3 comprises 15 residues. Germline CDR1 GEAIGNYY, CDR2 EKD.

As to this clone: TCRdb assigns this DNA the protein of a much larger clone, which departs from its translation at residue 8; this likely reflects a read error, and the protein shown comes from translating the DNA. The V call is TRDV2, the J call TRDJ1, with D tentatively TRDD1 or TRDD3 (6 bases each). V was trimmed by 3 bases and J by 5 bases, leaving 21 bases between them. Per the germline V gene, CDR1 is GEAIGNYY and CDR2 is EKD. This CDR3 region has 16 residues. In DNA, the CDR3 is TGTGCCTGTGACCCCCTGGGGAATAGTTCCGGAGATAAACTCATCTTT. Translating gives CACDPLGNSSGDKLIF.

To note about this clone: For this DNA, TCRdb reports the protein of a much larger clone, which diverges at residue 3, most likely from a read error; the protein presented here is translated directly from the DNA. The chain couples TRDV2 to TRDJ1; 7 bases map to TRDD3. The CDR3 totals 16 residues. Germline V gene lookup returns CDR1 GEAIGNYY and CDR2 EKD. The chain's CDR3 is CARDTVEWGDPDKLIF. CDR3 DNA: TGTGCCCGTGACACCGTAGAGTGGGGGGATCCCGATAAACTCATCTTT.

This clone was observed a few times. TCRdb assigns this DNA the protein of a much larger clone, which departs from its translation at residue 4; this likely reflects a read error, and the protein shown comes from translating the DNA. CDR3 protein: CALERGIPHLKLIF. The CDR3 DNA follows: TGTGCTCTTGAACGAGGGATCCCTCACCTTAAACTCATCTTT. The gene calls are TRDV1 and TRDJ1; possibly TRDD3 for D (5 bases). Looked up from germline, CDR1 is TSWWSYY and CDR2 is QGS. The CDR3 runs to 14 residues. The V and J ends lost 7 bases and 7 bases respectively, with 19 bases between them.

On this clone: This DNA's translation differs at residue 12 from TCRdb's protein, which comes from a much larger clone; a read error is likely, and the protein shown is translated from the DNA. The rearrangement uses TRDV2 and TRDJ1, with 10 bases identical to TRDD3. Germline lookup yields CDR1 GEAIGNYY and CDR2 EKD. This CDR3 contains 16 residues. Trimming took 3 bases from V and 6 from J; bases not matched to a gene: 12. The CDR3 bases are TGTGCCTGTGACCCCCTGGGGGATAGTTCCGGAAATAAACTCATCTTT. It specifies CACDPLGDSSGNKLIF.

This clone was observed a handful of times. This sequence is one base from a far larger clone and is likely a read error. This chain connects TRDV3 to TRDJ1, with D hard to call. The CDR3 contains 18 residues. V was pared by 1 base and J by 3 bases, with 27 bases between. CDR1 is TVYSNPD, CDR2 GDNSRS, per germline (reference sequence). The chain's CDR3 is CAFNSPELLPQYADKLIF. Written as DNA, the CDR3 is TGTGCCTTTAACTCCCCCGAATTACTCCCGCAGTACGCCGATAAACTCATCTTT.

In its sample, this clone ranks as medium-sized (0.01 to 0.1%). The chain recombines TRDV1 with TRDJ1, with 7 nucleotides matching TRDD2. From germline, CDR1 is TSWWSYY and CDR2 QGS. This CDR3 contains 16 residues. V was clipped by 8 bases and J by 0 bases; unmatched bases: 12. CDR3: CALLPSLGTNTDKLIF. The CDR3 DNA sequence: TGTGCTCTTCTACCTTCCTTGGGTACTAACACCGATAAACTCATCTTT.

Notes on this clone: The TCRdb protein comes from a much larger clone and disagrees with this DNA's translation at residue 5, likely due to a read error; the protein given here is derived from the DNA. This chain joins TRDV2 and TRDJ1; the match to TRDD3 covers 9 bases. The ends lost 3 bases at V and 0 bases at J; junction bases unmatched: 16. Germline V gene sequence: CDR1 GEAIGNYY, CDR2 EKD. CDR3 length: 19 residues. This CDR3 reads CACDAVTTGGGLYTDKLIF. DNA of the CDR3: TGTGCCTGTGACGCCGTAACCACTGGGGGAGGCCTGTACACCGATAAACTCATCTTT.

This clone rates as large. The rearrangement joins TRDV2 to TRDJ1; TRDD3 aligns across 13 bases. CDR1 is GEAIGNYY, CDR2 EKD, per germline. The CDR3 has 18 amino acids. V was pared by 0 bases and J by 3 bases, with 9 bases of the junction left unmatched. The CDR3 here is CACDTVSTGGYGADKLIF. The CDR3 nucleotides read TGTGCCTGTGACACCGTTAGTACTGGGGGATACGGGGCCGATAAACTCATCTTT.

This clone was picked up a small number of times. The V and J genes are TRDV2 and TRDJ1; no definite D call. This CDR3 region has 16 residues. Germline V gives CDR1 GEAIGNYY, CDR2 EKD. V was pared by 3 bases and J by 0 bases, with 16 bases between. The CDR3 sequence is CACDPVGTSDTDKLIF. The DNA for the CDR3 is TGTGCCTGTGACCCGGTTGGTACGTCAGACACCGATAAACTCATCTTT.

As for this clone: TCRdb pairs this DNA with a much larger clone's protein that differs at residue 8, likely a read error; the protein shown was translated from the DNA. The chain joins TRDV2 to TRDJ1, with D maybe TRDD3 (5 bases). In germline, CDR1 is GEAIGNYY, CDR2 EKD. This CDR3 comprises 16 residues. Trimming stripped 3 bases from V and 0 bases from J, with 16 bases between. CDR3 sequence reads: CACDALLAGHTDKLIF. In nucleotides, the CDR3 is TGTGCCTGTGACGCTTTACTGGCGGGACACACCGATAAACTCATCTTT.

By its share, this clone is large. This same CDR3 is encoded by further DNA sequences in the sample. This chain joins TRDV2 and TRDJ3; 12 bases map to TRDD3. Germline-derived CDR1 and CDR2 are GEAIGNYY and EKD. The CDR3 is 20 residues long. V was pared by 0 bases and J by 0 bases, with 5 bases of the junction left unmatched. This chain's CDR3 is CACDTVLGDTRSWDTRQMFF. In DNA form, the CDR3 reads TGTGCCTGTGACACCGTACTGGGGGATACTCGCTCCTGGGACACCCGACAGATGTTTTTC.

This clone was counted between two and nine times. This likely came from a read error, as a far larger clone is one base away. The sample contains more than one DNA sequence encoding this CDR3. The chain uses TRDV2 and TRDJ3, with 13 positions matching TRDD3. Germline CDR1 is GEAIGNYY and CDR2 is EKD. The CDR3 has 21 residues. The CDR3 sequence is CACDSVLGDTRSSWDTRQMFF. CDR3 in DNA: TGTGCCTGTGACTCAGTACTGGGGGATACGCGGAGCTCCTGGGACACCCGGCAGATGTTTTTC.

There are a few counts of this clone. This sequence is one base from a far larger clone and is likely a read error. The V gene is TRDV2, the J gene TRDJ1; no clear D gene. This CDR3 has 17 amino acids. Per the germline V gene, CDR1 is GEAIGNYY and CDR2 is EKD. In nucleotides, the CDR3 is TGTGCCTGTGGCACCGTGGTTAGGGCGTCCCGCACCGATAAACTCATCTTT. Amino acid sequence: CACGTVVRASRTDKLIF.

This clone was recorded a few times. The translation of this DNA and the TCRdb protein of a much larger clone differ at residue 12, probably owing to a read error; the protein shown here is translated from the DNA. V and J are TRDV2 and TRDJ1; 7 bases are a match to TRDD3. The germline V gene has CDR1 GEAIGNYY and CDR2 EKD. The ends lost 0 bases at V and 2 bases at J; junction bases unmatched: 17. CDR3 length: 19 amino acids. CDR3 sequence: CACDTITGGLGNETDKLIF. The CDR3, as DNA: TGTGCCTGTGACACCATAACCGGAGGACTGGGGAATGAAACCGATAAACTCATCTTT.

This clone qualifies as large (0.1 to 1%). This specimen includes other DNA sequences encoding the same CDR3. The rearrangement uses TRDV2 and TRDJ1; 7 bases agree with TRDD3. The CDR3 is 16 residues long. J lost 10 bases, V lost 3 bases, and 19 bases had no gene match. Germline V gene lookup returns CDR1 GEAIGNYY and CDR2 EKD. The CDR3 is CACDPVGGGPGSRLIF. CDR3 sequence (DNA): TGTGCCTGTGACCCCGTCGGTGGGGGACCCGGTTCGAGACTCATCTTT.

This clone appeared a few times. This sequence is one base from a far larger clone and is likely a read error. Other DNA sequences in this sample translate to the same CDR3. The V and J genes are TRDV1 and TRDJ1; TRDD2 or TRDD3 may be the D gene (5 bases each). Germline V gene lookup returns CDR1 TSWWSYY and CDR2 QGS. The CDR3 has 14 amino acids. Trimming shortened V by 6 bases and J by 7 bases, and 18 bases separated the two germline ends. This chain's CDR3 is CALGRGIPHLKLIF. In nucleotides, the CDR3 is TGTGCTCTTGGACGAGGGATTCCTCACCTTAAACTCATCTTT.

This clone came up a few times. The mismatch at residue 15 between this DNA's translation and the TCRdb protein of a much larger clone likely reflects a read error; the protein shown is translated from the DNA. The rearrangement uses TRDV1 and TRDJ1; weak D call: TRDD3 (6 bases). CDR1 is TSWWSYY and CDR2 is QGS in the germline V gene. The CDR3 length is 18 residues. The CDR3 DNA follows: TGTGCTCTTGGGGAACTATGGGCTTTGGGGGTCTACACCGATAACCTCATCTTT. It yields the protein CALGELWALGVYTDNLIF.

This clone occurred a few times. A clone one base away is much larger, so this may be a read error. The chain combines TRDV2 with TRDJ1, with 7 bases matching TRDD3. The CDR3 has 20 residues. CDR1 GEAIGNYY and CDR2 EKD come from the germline V gene. CDR3 sequence (DNA): TGTGCCTGTGGCACCGTGGGGCAGGGTACTGGGGATGCGTACACCGATAAACTCATCTTT. It encodes CACGTVGQGTGDAYTDKLIF.

To note about this clone: With a far larger clone one base away, a read error is the likely cause. The rearrangement joins TRDV1 to TRDJ1; TRDD3 is a possible D gene (6 bases). V was cut by 5 bases and J by 0 bases, with 43 bases left in between. Germline V gives CDR1 TSWWSYY, CDR2 QGS. The CDR3 is 25 amino acids. DNA for the CDR3: TGTGCTCTTGGGTCATCACCCGAGAGCTGGGGCGTCATATCCCGGATCTTCTCGTACACCGATAAACTCATCTTT. Protein product: CALGSSPESWGVISRIFSYTDKLIF.